These 21 T cell receptor beta chains were sequenced from one sample in a study of blood T cells in healthy people across ages (dated by TCRdb to between 2015 and 2017). Library generation was performed with 5' RACE. Data came from an Illumina HiSeq 2500. The second PCR ran for roughly 7 to 11 cycles and used a J-beta primer mix along with a sample-barcoded 5' primer. TCRdb reprocessed the public reads (quality trimming at Q25 with fastp, clone calling with MiXCR) and kept in-frame beta chains. Entries that share a CDR3 protein sequence are merged under the most common genes and DNA. Here the sample has about 1.8 million distinct CDR3 sequences; about 50% occur a single time. Approximately 2.1% of the sample goes to the ten largest clones. Sequenced: blood. The receptor set was obtained from a woman aged 40 to 50 in good health.

The chain combines TRBV7-2 with TRBJ2-7; 7 positions agree with TRBD2. With 5 bases clipped from V and 4 bases from J, the junction kept 11 bases outside the gene matches. CDR1 is SGHTA and CDR2 is FQGNSA in the germline V gene. There are 15 residues in the CDR3. The CDR3 spells CASSLGASGVYEQYF. Here the CDR3 DNA reads TGTGCCAGCAGCCTGGGAGCTAGCGGAGTATACGAGCAGTACTTC.

This clonotype turned up a few times. The rearrangement uses TRBV6-6 and TRBJ2-3; weak D call: TRBD2 (6 bases). Germline CDR1 and CDR2: MNHNY and SVGAGI (reference sequence). The CDR3 spans 13 residues. The V end was cut by 5 bases, the J end by 11 bases, with 17 bases between. CDR3 sequence (DNA): TGTGCCAGCAGTGCGGGACTCGATAAGATGCAGTATTTT. Protein: CASSAGLDKMQYF.

With regard to this clonotype: At one boundary the junction diverges from the germline segment, which might be a read error. The CDR3 bases are TGTGCCATCGCGGCTAGCGGCACAGATACGCTGTATTTT. Translated, it gives CAIAASGTDTLYF. V is TRBV10-3 and J is TRBJ2-3; 7 bases line up with TRBD2. Germline V gene sequence: CDR1 ENHRY, CDR2 SYGVKD. This CDR3 has 13 amino acids.

In its sample, this clonotype was seen a few times. The CDR3 spells CASGLPPSGGPYEQYF. The CDR3 bases are TGTGCTAGTGGTTTGCCTCCTAGCGGGGGGCCCTACGAGCAGTACTTC. This sequence joins TRBV12-5 and TRBJ2-7; 11 positions match TRBD2. The ends lost 2 bases at V and 2 bases at J; junction bases unmatched: 5. Germline V CDR1 and CDR2: LGHNT, FRNRAP. This CDR3 has 16 amino acids.

This clonotype was seen a few times. This chain links TRBV28 with TRBJ2-7; D not resolved. V was cut by 5 bases and J by 2 bases, with 10 bases left in between. In germline, CDR1 is MDHEN, CDR2 SYDVKM. This CDR3 is built from 13 residues. The CDR3: CASSPARAYEQYF. In nucleotides, the CDR3 is TGTGCCAGCAGTCCCGCTAGGGCCTACGAGCAGTACTTC.

The rearrangement uses TRBV12-3 or TRBV12-4 and TRBJ2-1; TRBD1 aligns across 8 bases. The J call may be wrong; the DNA end is better matched by TRBJ2-7. The CDR3 loop spans 15 amino acids. CDR3 in amino acids: CASSPGQVSYNEQYF. As DNA, the CDR3 is TGTGCCAGCAGCCCGGGACAGGTCTCCTACAATGAGCAGTACTTC.

This clonotype was detected a few times. This sequence joins TRBV6-5 and TRBJ1-5, with 8 bases identical to TRBD1. V trimming: 5 bases; J trimming: 6 bases; junction bases outside the gene matches: 9. The CDR3 has 15 amino acids. CDR1 and CDR2 from the germline V gene are MNHEY and SVGAGI. Here the CDR3 DNA reads TGTGCCAGCAGTCGGGACAGGAGGTTGACTCAGCCCCAGCATTTT. It is translated as CASSRDRRLTQPQHF.

A few counts support this clonotype. This sequence joins TRBV6-6 and TRBJ1-2; D ambiguous. V dropped 6 bases and J dropped 0 bases, with 17 bases sitting between them. Germline CDR1 is MNHNY and CDR2 is SVGAGI (reference sequence). This CDR3 is built from 16 residues. CDR3 in DNA: TGTGCCAGCAGCCAACTACGCGTTTCTTCTAACTATGGCTACACCTTC. This encodes CASSQLRVSSNYGYTF.

This clonotype has a handful of counts. The V and J genes are TRBV12-3 or TRBV12-4 and TRBJ1-5; a possible D gene is TRBD1 (5 bases). Trimming cost V 1 base and J 4 bases, with 8 bases left between them. The CDR3 length is 14 residues. CDR3 sequence (DNA): TGTGCCAGCAGTTTAGAGGGGAGAAATCAGCCCCAGCATTTT. It translates to CASSLEGRNQPQHF.

The chain uses TRBV7-9 and TRBJ1-2, with unresolved D. Trimming removed 3 bases at V and 8 bases at J, with 13 bases between. Germline CDR1 and CDR2: SEHNR and FQNEAQ (reference sequence). The CDR3 loop spans 13 amino acids. CDR3 region: CASSLVLAHGYTF. The DNA of the CDR3 is TGTGCCAGCAGCTTGGTGCTTGCTCACGGCTACACCTTC. Based on the CDR3 plus reference TRBV7-9 and TRBJ1-2, the full variable domain is DTGVSQNPRHKITKRGQNVTFRCDPISEHNRLYWYRQTLGQGPEFLTYFQNEAQLEKSRLLSDRFSAERPKGSFSTLEIQRTEQGDSAMYLCASSLVLAHGYTFGSGTRLTVV.

Only a few counts were recorded for this clonotype. The rearrangement links TRBV7-2 to TRBJ2-1; TRBD2 aligns across 7 bases. The germline V gene encodes CDR1 SGHTA and CDR2 FQGNSA. Trimming cost V 1 base and J 8 bases; bases outside gene matches: 8. The CDR3 runs to 15 residues. CDR3 residues: CASSLGLAVSDEQFF. Here the CDR3 DNA reads TGTGCCAGCAGCTTAGGTCTAGCGGTCTCGGATGAGCAGTTCTTC.

Only a few counts were recorded for this clonotype. This chain connects TRBV4-2 to TRBJ2-3; TRBD1 is a possible D gene (6 bases). CDR3 length: 17 residues. V was shortened by 1 base and J by 2 bases, with 16 bases between the two germline ends. Germline V CDR1 and CDR2: LGHNA, YNFKEQ. CDR3: CASSQVNSGTTTDTQYF. The CDR3 DNA follows: TGTGCCAGCAGCCAAGTTAATTCGGGGACAACCACAGATACGCAGTATTTT.

J is TRBJ2-1 and V is TRBV20-1, with no clear D. Trimming left V 4 bases short and J 1 base short, with 8 bases between. This CDR3 region has 13 residues. Per the germline V gene, CDR1 is DFQATT and CDR2 is SNEGSKA (reference sequence). CDR3 sequence (DNA): TGCAGTGCTACCATAGTGTCCTACAATGAGCAGTTCTTC. Translation gives CSATIVSYNEQFF.

The chain combines TRBV7-2 with TRBJ2-1, with a weak D call TRBD1 (6 bases). Per the germline V gene, CDR1 is SGHTA and CDR2 is FQGNSA. Deletions cut 6 bases from V and 9 bases from J, with 15 bases between. The CDR3 has 13 residues. The CDR3 bases are TGTGCCAGCAGGTGGGTACAGGGCGGTGAGCAGTTCTTC. Translated, it gives CASRWVQGGEQFF.

The V gene is TRBV18, the J gene TRBJ2-1; 7 positions match TRBD2. The DNA end is a closer match to TRBJ2-7, so the J assignment may be wrong. Germline V gene data show CDR1 as KGHSH and CDR2 as LQKENI. This CDR3 is 17 amino acids long. In DNA form, the CDR3 reads TGTGCCAGCTCACCTATTAGCGGGTTGAGCTCCTACAATGAGCAGTACTTC. This encodes CASSPISGLSSYNEQYF.

J is TRBJ2-3 and V is TRBV19, with D tentatively TRBD1 (5 bases). CDR1 LNHDA and CDR2 SQIVND come from the germline V gene (reference sequence). The CDR3 spans 15 residues. The ends were cut back, 2 bases at V and 2 bases at J, with 11 bases in the middle. The CDR3 spells CASSISRAYTDTQYF. For the CDR3, the DNA is TGTGCCAGTAGTATATCCAGGGCCTACACAGATACGCAGTATTTT. Variable domain in full (rest from reference TRBV19 and TRBJ2-3): DGGITQSPKYLFRKEGQNVTLSCEQNLNHDAMYWYRQDPGQGLRLIYYSQIVNDFQKGDIAEGYSVSREKKESFPLTVTSAQKNPTAFYLCASSISRAYTDTQYFGPGTRLTVL.

The J gene is TRBJ1-4, the V gene TRBV29-1, with D possibly being TRBD1 (6 bases). Trimming took off 8 bases at V and 8 bases at J, with 15 bases between the two ends. Germline CDR1 and CDR2: SQVTM and ANQGSEA. The CDR3 loop spans 12 amino acids. DNA of the CDR3: TGCAGCTCAAGGGGGTACGGAGAAAAACTGTTTTTT. As protein: CSSRGYGEKLFF.

On this clonotype itself: The junction differs from germline at one of its ends, possibly a read error. The chain carries TRBV6-6 and TRBJ2-5, with D possibly TRBD2 on 5 matching bases. The CDR3 is 9 amino acids. Looked up from germline, CDR1 is MNHNY and CDR2 is SVGAGI (reference sequence). CDR3 coding DNA: TGTGCCACCGGGGAGACCCGGTACTTC. Translation: CATGETRYF.

This clonotype has a handful of counts. The rearrangement links TRBV12-3 or TRBV12-4 to TRBJ1-2; TRBD1 matches at 8 bases. Trimming took 5 bases from V and 5 from J; bases not matched to a gene: 7. The CDR3 loop spans 14 amino acids. CDR3 DNA sequence: TGTGCCAGCAGTCTCGACAGGGGACGATATGGCTACACCTTC. It is translated as CASSLDRGRYGYTF.

This chain links TRBV5-1 with TRBJ1-6; D perhaps matches TRBD1 (6 bases). The CDR3 loop spans 12 amino acids. Trimming left V 7 bases short and J 12 bases short, with 14 bases between. Germline lookup yields CDR1 SGHRS and CDR2 YFSETQ. The CDR3 bases are TGCGCCAGCCGGACAGAGCTGGAACCCCTCCACTTT. It encodes CASRTELEPLHF.

The V call is TRBV15, the J call TRBJ2-4; 11 bases are a match to TRBD2. The germline V gene has CDR1 LNHNV and CDR2 YYDKDF (reference sequence). The ends lost 1 base at V and 13 bases at J; junction bases unmatched: 12. This CDR3 contains 16 residues. CDR3 region: CATSRGLAGGEAQQYF. The CDR3 DNA reads TGTGCCACCAGCAGAGGGCTAGCGGGGGGAGAAGCCCAGCAGTACTTC.